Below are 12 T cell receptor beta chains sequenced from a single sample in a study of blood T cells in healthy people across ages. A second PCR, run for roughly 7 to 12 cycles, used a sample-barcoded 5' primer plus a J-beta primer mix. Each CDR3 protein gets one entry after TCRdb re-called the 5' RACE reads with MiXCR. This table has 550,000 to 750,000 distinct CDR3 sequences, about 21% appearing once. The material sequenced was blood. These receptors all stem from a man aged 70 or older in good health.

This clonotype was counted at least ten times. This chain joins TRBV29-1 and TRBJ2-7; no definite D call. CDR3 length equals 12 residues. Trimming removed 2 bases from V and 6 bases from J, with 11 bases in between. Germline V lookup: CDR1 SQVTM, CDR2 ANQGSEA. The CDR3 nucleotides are TGCAGCGTTGAACAGTACCCCAGCGAGCAGTACTTC. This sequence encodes CSVEQYPSEQYF.

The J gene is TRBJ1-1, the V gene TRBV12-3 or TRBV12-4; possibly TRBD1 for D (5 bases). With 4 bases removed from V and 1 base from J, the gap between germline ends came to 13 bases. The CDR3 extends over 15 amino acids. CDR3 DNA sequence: TGTGCCAGCAGTTATCCAGGGCAGCCGAACACTGAAGCTTTCTTT. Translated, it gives CASSYPGQPNTEAFF.

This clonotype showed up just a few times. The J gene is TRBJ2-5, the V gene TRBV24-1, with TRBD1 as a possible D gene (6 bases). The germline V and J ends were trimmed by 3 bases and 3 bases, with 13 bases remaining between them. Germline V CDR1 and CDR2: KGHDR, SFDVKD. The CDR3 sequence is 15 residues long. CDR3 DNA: TGTGCCACCAGTGATCCGACAGGAGCTGAAGAGACCCAGTACTTC. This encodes CATSDPTGAEETQYF.

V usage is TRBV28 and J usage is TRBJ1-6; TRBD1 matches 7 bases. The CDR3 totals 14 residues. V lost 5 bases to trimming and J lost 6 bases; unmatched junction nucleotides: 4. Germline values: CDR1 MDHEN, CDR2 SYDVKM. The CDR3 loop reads CASSPRDSNSPLHF. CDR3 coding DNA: TGTGCCAGCAGTCCCCGGGACAGTAATTCACCCCTCCACTTT.

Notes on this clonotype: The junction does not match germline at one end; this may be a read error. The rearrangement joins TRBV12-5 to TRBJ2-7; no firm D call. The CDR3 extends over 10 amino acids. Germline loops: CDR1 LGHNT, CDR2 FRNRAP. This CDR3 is CASGSPPLSF. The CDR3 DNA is TGTGCTAGTGGTTCCCCTCCTTTAAGCTTC.

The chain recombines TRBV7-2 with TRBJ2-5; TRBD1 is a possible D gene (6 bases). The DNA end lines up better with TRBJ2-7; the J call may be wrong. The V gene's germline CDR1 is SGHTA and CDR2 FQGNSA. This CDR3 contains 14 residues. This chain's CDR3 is CASSRDRTTHEQYF. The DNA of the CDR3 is TGTGCCAGCAGCCGCGACAGGACAACCCACGAGCAGTACTTC.

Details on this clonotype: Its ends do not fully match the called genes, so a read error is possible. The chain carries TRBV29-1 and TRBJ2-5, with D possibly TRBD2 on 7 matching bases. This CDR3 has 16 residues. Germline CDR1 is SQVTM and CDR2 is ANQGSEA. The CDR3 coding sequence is TGTGGCGTTGAAGGGGGAGCGGGACAATTCCAAGAGACCCAGTACTTC. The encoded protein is CGVEGGAGQFQETQYF.

The CDR3 DNA sequence: TGTGCCAGCAGCTTAGAGGGACTAGCGGAGAATGAGCAGTTCTTC. This sequence encodes CASSLEGLAENEQFF. The chain combines TRBV7-9 with TRBJ2-1; 11 positions agree with TRBD2. Germline V gene sequence: CDR1 SEHNR, CDR2 FQNEAQ (reference sequence). CDR3 size: 15 residues. The J segment lost 7 bases and the V segment lost 1 base, leaving 3 bases of the junction unmatched.

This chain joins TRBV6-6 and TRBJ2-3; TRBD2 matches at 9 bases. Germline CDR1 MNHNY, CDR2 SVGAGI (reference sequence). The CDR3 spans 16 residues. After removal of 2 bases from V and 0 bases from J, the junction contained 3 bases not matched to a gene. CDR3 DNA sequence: TGTGCCAGCAGTTACCGGACTAGCGATAGCACAGATACGCAGTATTTT. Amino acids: CASSYRTSDSTDTQYF.

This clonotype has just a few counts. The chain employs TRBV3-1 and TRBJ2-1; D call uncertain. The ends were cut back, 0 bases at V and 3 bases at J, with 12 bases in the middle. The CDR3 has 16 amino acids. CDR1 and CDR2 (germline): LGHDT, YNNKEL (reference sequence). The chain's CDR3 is CASSQDPSRSYNEQFF. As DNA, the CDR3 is TGTGCCAGCAGCCAAGATCCCAGCAGGAGCTACAATGAGCAGTTCTTC.

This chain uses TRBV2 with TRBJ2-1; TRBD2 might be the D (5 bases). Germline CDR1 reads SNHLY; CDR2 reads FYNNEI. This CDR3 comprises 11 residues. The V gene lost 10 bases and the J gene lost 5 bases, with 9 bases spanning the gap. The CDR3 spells CATEGNNEQFF. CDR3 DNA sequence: TGTGCCACCGAGGGTAACAATGAGCAGTTCTTC.

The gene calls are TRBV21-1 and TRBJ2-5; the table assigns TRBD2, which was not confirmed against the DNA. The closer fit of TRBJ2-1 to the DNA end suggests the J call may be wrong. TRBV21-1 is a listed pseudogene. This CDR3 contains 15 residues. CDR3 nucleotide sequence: TGTGCCAGCGGCAACCATAGCGGGAGGGATAATGAGCAGTTCTTC. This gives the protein CASGNHSGRDNEQFF.